Detailed here is one TCR beta chain. This table comes from immunoSEQ multiplex PCR, and its TCRdb copy is limited to in-frame clones, with some not included. The sample yields around 150,000 clones, approximately 96% seen once. The data are from a study of cytomegalovirus exposure and HLA in healthy donors. The origin of this receptor is a woman between 18 and 29 years old in good health and CMV-seronegative. Sequencing was done on a sample of PBMCs.

The CDR3 sequence: CASSLTPLPYNEQFF. The CDR3 bases are TGTGCCAGCAGCTTGACTCCTCTACCCTACAATGAGCAGTTCTTC. The chain joins TRBV7-3 to TRBJ2-1; no firm D call. CDR1 is SGHTA, CDR2 FQGTGA, per germline. This CDR3 is built from 15 residues. V lost 3 bases to trimming and J lost 2 bases, with 11 bases between them.